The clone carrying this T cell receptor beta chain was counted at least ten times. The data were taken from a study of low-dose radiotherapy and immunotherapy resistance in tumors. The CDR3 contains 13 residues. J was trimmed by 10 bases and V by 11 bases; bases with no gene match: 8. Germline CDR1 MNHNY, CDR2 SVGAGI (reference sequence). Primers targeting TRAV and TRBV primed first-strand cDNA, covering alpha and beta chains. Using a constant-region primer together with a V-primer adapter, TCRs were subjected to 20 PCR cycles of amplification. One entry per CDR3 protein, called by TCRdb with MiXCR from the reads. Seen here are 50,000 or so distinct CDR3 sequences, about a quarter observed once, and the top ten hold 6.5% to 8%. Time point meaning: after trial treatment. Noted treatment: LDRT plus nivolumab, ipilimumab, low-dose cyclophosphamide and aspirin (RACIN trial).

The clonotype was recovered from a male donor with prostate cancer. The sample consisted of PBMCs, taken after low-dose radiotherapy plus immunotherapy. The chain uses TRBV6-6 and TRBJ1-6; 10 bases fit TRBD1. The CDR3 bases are TGTGCCTACGGGACAGGGGTTTCGTCACCCCTCCACTTT. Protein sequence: CAYGTGVSSPLHF.